Each of the 32 T cell receptor beta chains below was sequenced from the same sample in a study of CXCR3-negative and CXCR3-positive naive CD8 T cells. In preparing the TRB cDNA libraries, 5' RACE with UMI labels was used. Reanalyzing the 5' RACE reads, TCRdb keeps one entry per CDR3 protein, without DNA. Its table records 100,000 or so distinct CDR3 sequences. The sequenced sample consisted of naive CXCR3- CD8+ T cells from blood. Described subset: CD45RO-CCR7+CD27+CD95- naive CD8+ T cells lacking CXCR3 (TNR3-). The receptors were sampled from a human donor in good health. Some clones in this sample may be carry-over from other donors' samples.

The V and J genes are TRBV12-3 or TRBV12-4 and TRBJ2-7; TCRdb lists TRBD1, though no DNA is available to test this call. CDR3 length equals 13 residues. The CDR3 sequence is CARGGGSSYEQYF.

The V and J genes are TRBV6-2 or TRBV6-3 and TRBJ2-7; without DNA, the TCRdb call of TRBD2 cannot be checked. The germline CDR1 and CDR2 sequences are MNHEY and SVGEGT. This CDR3 region has 15 residues. The CDR3 loop is CASSPPGLASYEQYF.

The rearrangement links TRBV4-2 to TRBJ2-7; with no DNA, the TCRdb D assignment of TRBD1 cannot be verified. The CDR3 runs to 14 residues. Germline CDR1 is LGHNA and CDR2 is YNFKEQ. CDR3 residues: CASSQPTGFDEQYF.

The CDR3 spells CSASFPGLRSYEQYF. The rearrangement uses TRBV20-1 and TRBJ2-7; no DNA is available, so the TRBD2 call from TCRdb remains unchecked. Germline lookup yields CDR1 DFQATT and CDR2 SNEGSKA (reference sequence). The CDR3 has 15 amino acids.

This chain links TRBV7-3 with TRBJ1-2; absent DNA, TCRdb's TRBD1 call cannot be checked. The CDR3 totals 13 residues. Germline V gene sequence: CDR1 SGHTA, CDR2 FQGTGA. Here the CDR3 reads CASSLNDREGYTF.

This rearrangement joins TRBV28 to TRBJ1-6; the TRBD1 assignment by TCRdb is unverifiable without DNA. The CDR3 extends over 14 amino acids. CDR1 and CDR2 from the germline V gene are MDHEN and SYDVKM. Here the CDR3 reads CASSLFTSLTGVHF.

This chain uses TRBV29-1 with TRBJ2-1; TCRdb's assignment of TRBD1 cannot be checked, as there is no DNA. This CDR3 is 17 amino acids long. CDR1 SQVTM and CDR2 ANQGSEA come from the germline V gene. The CDR3 is CSVEDQGASKAGNEQFF.

V is TRBV19 and J is TRBJ2-7; TCRdb reports TRBD1, a call that lacks DNA to check it against. Per germline, CDR1 LNHDA and CDR2 SQIVND (reference sequence). This CDR3 spans 12 amino acids. CDR3 loop: CATATGGIEQYF.

This rearrangement joins TRBV14 to TRBJ2-2; as DNA is missing, the TRBD1 call by TCRdb cannot be tested. Germline CDR1 is SGHDN and CDR2 is FVKESK. The CDR3 has 17 amino acids. CDR3 sequence reads: CASSHAGTNSNTGELFF.

The V gene is TRBV7-9, the J gene TRBJ2-7. CDR1 is SEHNR and CDR2 is FQNEAQ in the germline V gene (reference sequence). The CDR3 contains 13 residues. Here the CDR3 reads CASSAHNHYEQYF.

The rearrangement links TRBV7-9 to TRBJ2-7; TCRdb's D gene call, TRBD1, goes unchecked for lack of DNA. Germline CDR1 reads SEHNR; CDR2 reads FQNEAQ (reference sequence). This CDR3 has 14 residues. The CDR3 is CASSSYGQAYEQYF.

V is TRBV15 and J is TRBJ1-1; with no DNA, the TCRdb D assignment of TRBD1 cannot be verified. Germline values: CDR1 LNHNV, CDR2 YYDKDF (reference sequence). The CDR3 is 14 residues long. The CDR3 spells CATSRVGQGTEAFF. Based on the CDR3 plus reference TRBV15 and TRBJ1-1, the full variable domain is DAMVIQNPRYQVTQFGKPVTLSCSQTLNHNVMYWYQQKSSQAPKLLFHYYDKDFNNEADTPDNFQSRRPNTSFCFLDIRSPGLGDTAMYLCATSRVGQGTEAFFGQGTRLTVV.

The chain joins TRBV15 to TRBJ1-2. CDR3 size: 15 residues. Looked up from germline, CDR1 is LNHNV and CDR2 is YYDKDF (reference sequence). CDR3 sequence reads: CATSSPLASSYGYTF. Full variable domain (remainder filled in from reference TRBV15 and TRBJ1-2): DAMVIQNPRYQVTQFGKPVTLSCSQTLNHNVMYWYQQKSSQAPKLLFHYYDKDFNNEADTPDNFQSRRPNTSFCFLDIRSPGLGDTAMYLCATSSPLASSYGYTFGSGTRLTVV.

V usage is TRBV3-1 and J usage is TRBJ1-2; absent DNA, TCRdb's TRBD1 call cannot be checked. Germline loops: CDR1 LGHDT, CDR2 YNNKEL (reference sequence). CDR3 length: 14 residues. The CDR3 is CASSQPGTVDGYTF.

The gene calls are TRBV29-1 and TRBJ2-6. CDR3 length equals 14 residues. Germline V gene sequence: CDR1 SQVTM, CDR2 ANQGSEA. CDR3 residues: CSVITISGANVLTF.

The genes are TRBV29-1 and TRBJ2-2; TCRdb's D gene call, TRBD1, goes unchecked for lack of DNA. CDR1 is SQVTM and CDR2 is ANQGSEA in the germline V gene. The CDR3 runs to 14 residues. This chain's CDR3 is CSVGADTNTGELFF.

The chain is built from TRBV20-1 and TRBJ2-7. This CDR3 is 15 amino acids long. CDR1 and CDR2 (germline): DFQATT, SNEGSKA (reference sequence). The CDR3: CSARDRTDTTYEQYF.

The V call is TRBV12-3 or TRBV12-4, the J call TRBJ1-1; TCRdb's assignment of TRBD1 cannot be checked, as there is no DNA. The CDR3 has 12 amino acids. CDR3 protein: CASSIWGLEAFF.

The V gene is TRBV28, the J gene TRBJ2-7; TCRdb calls TRBD1, which cannot be checked without DNA. In germline, CDR1 is MDHEN, CDR2 SYDVKM. The CDR3 has 15 amino acids. The CDR3 loop is CATQETGELGYEQYF.

The rearrangement links TRBV25-1 to TRBJ1-4; the D call of TRBD1 rests on TCRdb alone, since no DNA is present to check it. Germline lookup yields CDR1 MGHDK and CDR2 SYGVNS. This CDR3 contains 12 residues. CDR3 in amino acids: CASSEGSHKLFF.

This sequence joins TRBV20-1 and TRBJ2-7; TCRdb's D call of TRBD1 is untestable without DNA. The CDR3 loop spans 14 amino acids. The V gene's germline CDR1 is DFQATT and CDR2 SNEGSKA (reference sequence). The CDR3 protein is CSVSAGDLSYEQYF.

The rearrangement links TRBV7-9 to TRBJ2-1; TCRdb designates TRBD1, a call that cannot be tested without DNA. Germline CDR1 and CDR2: SEHNR and FQNEAQ (reference sequence). The CDR3 has 15 residues. The CDR3 reads CASSPRRGDYNEQFF.

V usage is TRBV15 and J usage is TRBJ2-7. Germline-derived CDR1 and CDR2 are LNHNV and YYDKDF (reference sequence). The CDR3 loop spans 11 amino acids. The CDR3 sequence is CATRSSGEQYF. The variable domain in full, with the rest retrieved from reference TRBV15 and TRBJ2-7, is DAMVIQNPRYQVTQFGKPVTLSCSQTLNHNVMYWYQQKSSQAPKLLFHYYDKDFNNEADTPDNFQSRRPNTSFCFLDIRSPGLGDTAMYLCATRSSGEQYFGPGTRLTVT.

The chain combines TRBV29-1 with TRBJ2-1. This CDR3 has 11 residues. The V gene's germline CDR1 is SQVTM and CDR2 ANQGSEA. Here the CDR3 reads CSVDSGNEQFF.

The chain carries TRBV7-9 and TRBJ2-7; lacking DNA, the TRBD1 call made by TCRdb goes unchecked. Germline CDR1 reads SEHNR; CDR2 reads FQNEAQ (reference sequence). The CDR3 runs to 14 residues. The CDR3 sequence is CASSRWDSSYEQYF.

The chain joins TRBV7-2 to TRBJ2-1; the TCRdb D gene call, TRBD2, has no DNA to confirm it. The length of the CDR3 is 14 residues. Germline V gene sequence: CDR1 SGHTA, CDR2 FQGNSA. The CDR3 protein is CASSLGLAGNEQFF. Variable domain in full (rest from reference TRBV7-2 and TRBJ2-1): GAGVSQSPSNKVTEKGKDVELRCDPISGHTALYWYRQSLGQGLEFLIYFQGNSAPDKSGLPSDRFSAERTGGSVSTLTIQRTQQEDSAVYLCASSLGLAGNEQFFGPGTRLTVL.

J is TRBJ2-3 and V is TRBV14. The CDR3 has 12 residues. Per germline, CDR1 SGHDN and CDR2 FVKESK. The CDR3 sequence: CASSQDQDTQYF.

This clonotype counts as medium-sized by frequency. V usage is TRBV7-9 and J usage is TRBJ1-1. Germline V gives CDR1 SEHNR, CDR2 FQNEAQ (reference sequence). This CDR3 region has 14 residues. This CDR3 reads CASSSTSLNTEAFF.

The chain carries TRBV20-1 and TRBJ1-1. Germline V gene lookup returns CDR1 DFQATT and CDR2 SNEGSKA (reference sequence). The CDR3 totals 14 residues. CDR3 region: CSARSNKMNTEAFF.

V gene TRBV5-4 combines with J gene TRBJ2-2. Germline V gene sequence: CDR1 SGHNT, CDR2 YYREEE (reference sequence). The CDR3 is 15 residues long. The chain's CDR3 is CASSLVAENTGELFF.

The rearrangement uses TRBV28 and TRBJ2-1; the TCRdb D gene call, TRBD1, has no DNA to confirm it. This CDR3 has 17 residues. Germline CDR1 is MDHEN and CDR2 is SYDVKM. The CDR3 sequence: CASSFRRVRSSYNEQFF.

The CDR3 is CASSLEGAGDEQYF. The rearrangement joins TRBV7-6 to TRBJ2-7; TCRdb names TRBD1, which stays unverified in the absence of DNA. Germline V lookup: CDR1 SGHVS, CDR2 FNYEAQ. This CDR3 comprises 14 residues.